Shown below are 11 T cell receptor beta chains from a single sample sequenced in a study of cytomegalovirus exposure and HLA in healthy donors. Amplification used 60 Vbeta primers and 13 Jbeta primers. Profiled with immunoSEQ multiplex PCR; TCRdb holds only in-frame clones, not every one. Among over 150,000 clones listed, approximately 78% were seen once. The sample was PBMCs. Source of these receptors: a woman aged 50 to 60 in good health and CMV-seropositive.

The chain uses TRBV19 and TRBJ1-1; 9 bases fit TRBD1. J gave up 0 bases and V 5 bases, and 10 bases lay outside the gene matches. Per the germline V gene, CDR1 is LNHDA and CDR2 is SQIVND (reference sequence). The CDR3 is 17 amino acids. The CDR3 DNA follows: TGTGCCAGTAGTGAATACGGACAGGGGTTCATGAACACTGAAGCTTTCTTT. As protein: CASSEYGQGFMNTEAFF.

V and J are TRBV6-5 and TRBJ1-4; 7 nucleotides agree with TRBD1. CDR1 and CDR2 (germline): MNHEY, SVGAGI. The V and J ends lost 2 bases and 1 base, in that order; junction bases with no gene match: 4. The CDR3 extends over 16 amino acids. In DNA form, the CDR3 reads TGTGCCAGCAGTTACCACGGGGACAGAACTAATGAAAAACTGTTTTTT. It specifies CASSYHGDRTNEKLFF.

The chain uses TRBV5-1 and TRBJ2-5; the D is unclear. Per germline, CDR1 SGHRS and CDR2 YFSETQ. This CDR3 contains 15 residues. The V gene lost 0 bases and the J gene lost 5 bases, with 14 bases spanning the gap. The CDR3 nucleotides read TGCGCCAGCAGCTTGGGGCCTTTGGCGAGGGAGACCCAGTACTTC. It encodes CASSLGPLARETQYF.

The rearrangement uses TRBV7-9 and TRBJ2-7; 12 bases agree with TRBD2. The CDR3 spans 15 residues. The V gene's germline CDR1 is SEHNR and CDR2 FQNEAQ (reference sequence). The trim removed 5 bases at V and 0 bases at J, leaving 2 bases unmatched. The CDR3 here is CASSQTSGGSYEQYF. For the CDR3, the DNA is TGTGCCAGCAGCCAGACTAGCGGGGGCTCCTACGAGCAGTACTTC.

The chain recombines TRBV6-1 with TRBJ1-3; a possible D gene is TRBD1 (5 bases). Germline CDR1 is MNHNS and CDR2 is SASEGT. The CDR3 has 16 amino acids. V was trimmed by 2 bases and J by 0 bases, leaving 11 bases between them. CDR3 in DNA: TGTGCCAGCAGTGAAAGGTGGCAGGGCTCTGGAAACACCATATATTTT. Protein sequence: CASSERWQGSGNTIYF.

J is TRBJ2-7 and V is TRBV7-8; D uncertain. Germline-derived CDR1 and CDR2 are SGHVS and FQNEAQ. This CDR3 contains 14 residues. The germline V and J ends were trimmed by 1 base and 4 bases, with 11 bases remaining between them. CDR3 amino acids: CASSLGFERYEQYF. The CDR3 DNA reads TGTGCCAGCAGCTTAGGGTTTGAGAGATACGAGCAGTACTTC. Together with reference TRBV7-8 and TRBJ2-7, the CDR3 gives the full variable domain: GAGVSQSPRYKVAKRGQDVALRCDPISGHVSLFWYQQALGQGPEFLTYFQNEAQLDKSGLPSDRFFAERPEGSVSTLKIQRTQQEDSAVYLCASSLGFERYEQYFGPGTRLTVT.

J is TRBJ2-3 and V is TRBV18; maybe TRBD1 (5 bases). Germline loops: CDR1 KGHSH, CDR2 LQKENI. The CDR3 spans 15 residues. V lost 6 bases, J lost 0 bases, and 13 bases lay in between. This CDR3 reads CASSGRGQSTDTQYF. The CDR3 nucleotides are TGTGCCAGCTCTGGTAGGGGCCAGAGCACAGATACGCAGTATTTT.

The chain has TRBV19 and TRBJ1-3; D gene unclear. V was clipped by 5 bases and J by 0 bases, with 14 bases between them. Germline V CDR1 and CDR2: LNHDA, SQIVND (reference sequence). The length of the CDR3 is 16 residues. The CDR3 coding sequence is TGTGCCAGTAGTCCACGGTCAGGCAGCTCTGGAAACACCATATATTTT. This gives the protein CASSPRSGSSGNTIYF.

The V and J genes are TRBV28 and TRBJ2-1; possibly TRBD2 for D (5 bases). The germline CDR1 and CDR2 sequences are MDHEN and SYDVKM. V shed 6 bases and J shed 6 bases, with 12 bases lying between them. CDR3 size: 13 residues. CDR3 nucleotides: TGTGCCAGCAGCGGGTGGGAGCGCAATGAGCAGTTCTTC. The encoded protein is CASSGWERNEQFF.

The chain joins TRBV6-5 to TRBJ2-3, with a tentative D call TRBD2 (5 bases). From germline, CDR1 is MNHEY and CDR2 SVGAGI. V lost 0 bases to trimming and J lost 6 bases, with 16 bases between them. This CDR3 comprises 16 residues. In DNA, the CDR3 is TGTGCCAGCAGTTACTCGCGGAGGTCGACTCGGGATACGCAGTATTTT. Translating it yields CASSYSRRSTRDTQYF.

This clone has a single count. This chain uses TRBV19 with TRBJ2-7; possible D gene TRBD1, 6 bases. With 1 base removed from V and 2 bases from J, the gap between germline ends came to 9 bases. Germline V CDR1 and CDR2: LNHDA, SQIVND (reference sequence). CDR3 length: 14 residues. The CDR3 loop is CASSIGGQTYEQYF. The CDR3, as DNA: TGTGCCAGTAGTATAGGGGGGCAGACCTACGAGCAGTACTTC.